Listed below are T cell receptor beta chains from one sample, sequenced in a study of Graves' ophthalmopathy and Graves' hyperthyroidism. One entry per CDR3 protein results from TCRdb running MiXCR on the multiplex PCR reads. Of approximately 160,000 distinct CDR3 sequences listed, 30% to 45% were seen once; the top ten hold around 5.8%. The material sequenced was peripheral blood. The source of these receptors is a woman in her forties with Graves' ophthalmopathy. Both conserved end residues are part of each CDR3. D genes are given only for firm matches. Size tells how often a clone was seen (once, few, many) or the class of an expanded clone, and some rows leave it out.

J,size,D,V,CDR3,DNA
TRBJ1-5,.,TRBD1,TRBV5-6,CASSQGQGFNQPQHF,TGTGCCAGCAGCCAAGGACAGGGCTTCAATCAGCCCCAGCATTTT
TRBJ1-1,once,TRBD1,TRBV27,CASSLLSGTGTAFF,TGTGCCAGCAGTTTATTATCGGGGACAGGAACGGCTTTCTTT
TRBJ2-5,many,.,TRBV12-3/TRBV12-4,CASSLGGSRQETQYF,TGTGCCAGCAGTTTAGGAGGTTCCCGCCAAGAGACCCAGTACTTC
TRBJ1-2,many,TRBD1,TRBV28,CASRDGQGTYGYTF,TGTGCCAGCCGGGACGGACAGGGAACCTATGGCTACACCTTC
TRBJ1-1,.,.,TRBV9,CASSPAVGGTLNTEAFF,TGTGCCAGCAGCCCCGCGGTGGGAGGGACCCTAAACACTGAAGCTTTCTTT
TRBJ1-1,.,.,TRBV10-3,CAISDLDSQVEAFF,TGTGCCATCAGTGACCTGGACAGCCAAGTTGAAGCTTTCTTT
TRBJ1-2,many,.,TRBV29-1,CSVPPGDGGYTF,TGCAGCGTCCCACCAGGGGATGGGGGCTACACCTTC
TRBJ1-6,.,TRBD1,TRBV11-1,CASSSGQGRNSPLHF,TGTGCCAGCAGCTCGGGACAGGGGCGAAATTCACCCCTCCACTTT
TRBJ2-6,many,.,TRBV19,CASSPGQSSSGANVLTF,TGTGCCAGTAGTCCTGGACAGTCTAGCTCTGGGGCCAACGTCCTGACTTTC
TRBJ1-6,.,TRBD1,TRBV7-3,CASSAQQGSSSPLHF,TGTGCCAGCAGCGCTCAACAGGGGTCGAGTTCACCCCTCCACTTT
TRBJ1-5,many,.,TRBV27,CASSLWGGVGQPQHF,TGTGCCAGCAGTTTATGGGGAGGCGTGGGACAGCCCCAGCATTTT
TRBJ2-7,.,TRBD2,TRBV7-3,CASSLASGVVSYEQYF,TGTGCCAGCAGCTTAGCTAGCGGGGTCGTCTCCTACGAGCAGTACTTC
TRBJ2-7,.,.,TRBV28,CASRQGSYEQYF,TGTGCCAGCAGACAGGGTTCGTACGAGCAGTACTTC